This TCR beta chain derives from a study of radiation and T cells in renal cell carcinoma. Study background: Nephrectomy followed 15 Gy stereotactic body radiation by 4 weeks. Study findings and constraints: From baseline, blood top tumor clonotypes peaked at 2 weeks post-radiation.

Using immunoSEQ multiplex PCR, the repertoire was profiled, and TCRdb retains in-frame clones only, with some absent. The data show more than 140,000 clones, over 65% seen once. Regarding this clone: No antigen is known for it.

The CDR3 sequence is 12 residues long. Germline CDR1 and CDR2: MNHEY and SMNVEV (reference sequence). V lost 4 bases, J lost 7 bases, and 11 bases lay in between. Time point given: baseline pretreatment blood. Stated treatment: 15 Gy SBRT to primary tumor, nephrectomy 4 weeks later. Serial blood draws occurred at baseline and 2 and 4 weeks post-SBRT. The clonotype was recovered from a woman aged 45-65 years with renal cell carcinoma. The sample in question was blood, obtained from a patient whose treatment included radiotherapy and nephrectomy. This sequence joins TRBV27 and TRBJ2-7; the D is unclear. CDR3 bases: TGTGCCAGCAGTTCCGGGCCTGGGGAGCAGTACTTC. Translation: CASSSGPGEQYF.